This T cell receptor (beta chain) was sequenced for a study of T cells in narcolepsy. Notes on the study in general: Autoreactive HCRT-specific and TRIB2-specific clonotypes were marked in same-patient CSF-versus-blood CD4+ comparisons. Autoreactive clonotypes reportedly recurred in blood of same and different patients, not controls. Some memory CD4+ repertoires had no autoreactive clone sequences.

As for this clone: No antigen is known for it.

Data came from immunoSEQ multiplex PCR; TCRdb stores just in-frame clones and leaves some out. The data show some 25,000 clones, approximately 83% seen once. Germline values: CDR1 MNHEY, CDR2 SMNVEV (reference sequence). V gave up 2 bases and J gave up 2 bases, with 9 bases separating them. The CDR3 totals 14 residues. This chain joins TRBV27 and TRBJ1-2, with D unresolved. This clonotype originated in a human donor with narcolepsy. The sequenced material came from CD45RA- memory CD4+ T cells from PBMCs. The CDR3, as DNA: TGTGCCAGCAGTTTACGGGAAGGGAACTATGGCTACACCTTC. This codes for CASSLREGNYGYTF.